These 11 T cell receptor beta chains share one sample of origin, sequenced in a study of T cell changes during pregnancy in multiple sclerosis. TCRdb's table, derived via immunoSEQ multiplex PCR, lists solely in-frame clones and lacks some. The sample yields some 100,000 clones, approximately 90% seen once. This sample comprised peripheral blood, obtained in the second trimester of pregnancy. The receptors were sampled from a female donor with multiple sclerosis, enrolled in a pregnancy study.

This sequence joins TRBV7-2 and TRBJ1-2; TRBD1 agrees at 7 bases. This CDR3 has 14 amino acids. Germline assignment: CDR1 SGHTA and CDR2 FQGNSA. The trim removed 5 bases at V and 7 bases at J, leaving 10 bases unmatched. CDR3 nucleotides: TGTGCCAGCAGCCCAGTATTTAGGACAGGTGGCTACACCTTC. Amino acids: CASSPVFRTGGYTF. Full variable domain (missing parts from reference TRBV7-2 and TRBJ1-2): GAGVSQSPSNKVTEKGKDVELRCDPISGHTALYWYRQSLGQGLEFLIYFQGNSAPDKSGLPSDRFSAERTGGSVSTLTIQRTQQEDSAVYLCASSPVFRTGGYTFGSGTRLTVV.

V gene TRBV5-1 combines with J gene TRBJ2-3, with TRBD2 identical over 7 bases. Germline V gene data show CDR1 as SGHRS and CDR2 as YFSETQ. The CDR3 is made up of 17 amino acids. Germline trimming cut 1 base from V and 3 bases from J; bases unmatched to any gene: 11. The CDR3 nucleotides are TGCGCCAGCAGCTTGATGCCCAGCGGGATATATACAGATACGCAGTATTTT. Protein sequence: CASSLMPSGIYTDTQYF.

The chain carries TRBV5-4 and TRBJ2-7; 12 bases line up with TRBD2. Germline trimming cut 4 bases from V and 5 bases from J; bases unmatched to any gene: 4. The CDR3 is 14 amino acids. Germline values: CDR1 SGHNT, CDR2 YYREEE (reference sequence). The CDR3 DNA reads as TGTGCCAGCAGCCTGGGACTAGCGGGCCACGAGCAGTACTTC. Its translation is CASSLGLAGHEQYF.

This chain joins TRBV12-5 and TRBJ1-2, with TRBD1 matching 10 bases. With V trimmed by 3 bases and J by 6 bases, 19 bases remained unmatched. Germline CDR1 and CDR2: LGHNT and FRNRAP. The length of the CDR3 is 19 residues. CDR3 protein: CASGLATGGRRFRDDGYTF. CDR3 DNA: TGTGCTAGTGGTTTAGCGACAGGGGGCAGAAGGTTTCGTGACGATGGCTACACCTTC.

V is TRBV4-1 and J is TRBJ1-1; 8 bases line up with TRBD1. CDR3 length: 17 residues. Germline assignment: CDR1 MGHRA and CDR2 YSYEKL. After removal of 2 bases from V and 1 base from J, the junction contained 9 bases not matched to a gene. The CDR3 sequence: CASSQSPGRGRNTEAFF. The CDR3 DNA sequence: TGCGCCAGCAGCCAATCGCCCGGCAGGGGGCGGAACACTGAAGCTTTCTTT.

This chain uses TRBV20-1 with TRBJ1-1; no definite D call. Germline values: CDR1 DFQATT, CDR2 SNEGSKA (reference sequence). This CDR3 has 10 amino acids. V lost 7 bases to trimming and J lost 4 bases, with 7 bases between them. CDR3 bases: TGCAGTGTGGCGGGCACTGAAGCTTTCTTT. Translated: CSVAGTEAFF.

The J gene is TRBJ2-3, the V gene TRBV29-1; the match to TRBD1 covers 10 bases. Per the germline V gene, CDR1 is SQVTM and CDR2 is ANQGSEA. The V and J ends lost 3 bases and 1 base, in that order; junction bases with no gene match: 1. CDR3 length equals 14 residues. CDR3 residues: CSVETGGGTDTQYF. The CDR3 region has the DNA TGCAGCGTTGAGACAGGGGGCGGCACAGATACGCAGTATTTT.

This chain connects TRBV5-1 to TRBJ1-4; 8 positions match TRBD1. The CDR3 is 14 residues long. V lost 3 bases to trimming and J lost 8 bases; unmatched junction nucleotides: 6. Germline values: CDR1 SGHRS, CDR2 YFSETQ. The CDR3 sequence: CASSSGQGGEKLFF. The CDR3 region has the DNA TGCGCCAGCAGCTCTGGACAGGGTGGGGAAAAACTGTTTTTT.

The rearrangement links TRBV5-4 to TRBJ2-5; TRBD2 aligns across 13 bases. Germline V gene lookup returns CDR1 SGHNT and CDR2 YYREEE (reference sequence). This CDR3 contains 18 residues. With V trimmed by 3 bases and J by 5 bases, 13 bases remained unmatched. CDR3 in amino acids: CASSSQGLAGAPAETQYF. The CDR3 DNA reads TGTGCCAGCAGCTCCCAAGGACTAGCGGGGGCCCCGGCGGAGACCCAGTACTTC.

This clone was seen a single time. The chain is built from TRBV19 and TRBJ1-4; TRBD1 aligns across 9 bases. Germline CDR1 reads LNHDA; CDR2 reads SQIVND (reference sequence). This CDR3 is built from 15 residues. The V gene end was trimmed by 5 bases and the J gene end by 5 bases; junction bases not matched to a gene: 6. The CDR3 here is CASSPGDRGNEKLFF. Written as DNA, the CDR3 is TGTGCCAGTAGTCCTGGAGACAGGGGGAATGAAAAACTGTTTTTT.

The CDR3 is CASSLVDSTYGYTF. CDR3 bases: TGCGCCAGCAGCTTAGTCGACAGTACCTATGGCTACACCTTC. The chain carries TRBV5-1 and TRBJ1-2, with D possibly matching TRBD1 (5 bases). Trimming removed 2 bases at V and 4 bases at J, with 12 bases between. This CDR3 is 14 amino acids long. Looked up from germline, CDR1 is SGHRS and CDR2 is YFSETQ. Complete variable domain (other parts from reference TRBV5-1 and TRBJ1-2): KAGVTQTPRYLIKTRGQQVTLSCSPISGHRSVSWYQQTPGQGLQFLFEYFSETQRNKGNFPGRFSGRQFSNSRSEMNVSTLELGDSALYLCASSLVDSTYGYTFGSGTRLTVV.